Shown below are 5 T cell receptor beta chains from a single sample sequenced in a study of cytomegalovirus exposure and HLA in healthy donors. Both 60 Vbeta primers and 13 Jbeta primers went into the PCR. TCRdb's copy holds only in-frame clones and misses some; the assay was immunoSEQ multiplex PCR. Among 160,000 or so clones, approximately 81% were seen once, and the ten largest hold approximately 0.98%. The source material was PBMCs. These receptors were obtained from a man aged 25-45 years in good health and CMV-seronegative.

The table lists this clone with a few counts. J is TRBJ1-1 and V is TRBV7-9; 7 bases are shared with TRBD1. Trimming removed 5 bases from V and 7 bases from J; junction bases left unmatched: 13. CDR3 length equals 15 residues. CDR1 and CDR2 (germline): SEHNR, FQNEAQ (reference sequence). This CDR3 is CASSPGPTGAVEAFF. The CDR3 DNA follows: TGTGCCAGCAGCCCGGGCCCCACAGGGGCGGTTGAAGCTTTCTTT.

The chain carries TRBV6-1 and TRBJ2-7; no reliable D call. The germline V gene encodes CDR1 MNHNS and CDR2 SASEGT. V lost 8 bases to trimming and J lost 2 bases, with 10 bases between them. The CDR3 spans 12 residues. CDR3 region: CASDSRTYEQYF. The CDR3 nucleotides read TGTGCCAGCGATTCGAGGACCTACGAGCAGTACTTC.

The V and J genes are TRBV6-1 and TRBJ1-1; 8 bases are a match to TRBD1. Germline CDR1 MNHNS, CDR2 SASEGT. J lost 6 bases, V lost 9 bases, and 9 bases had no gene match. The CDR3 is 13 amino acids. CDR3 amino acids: CASPRQGRSEAFF. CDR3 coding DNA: TGTGCCAGTCCGCGACAGGGGCGGTCTGAAGCTTTCTTT.

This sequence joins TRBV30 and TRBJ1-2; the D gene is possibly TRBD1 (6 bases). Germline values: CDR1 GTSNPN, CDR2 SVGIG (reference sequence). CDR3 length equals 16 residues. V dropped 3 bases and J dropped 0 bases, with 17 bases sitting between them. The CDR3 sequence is CAWSLNAGAPNYGYTF. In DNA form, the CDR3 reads TGTGCCTGGAGCCTTAACGCAGGGGCCCCTAACTATGGCTACACCTTC.

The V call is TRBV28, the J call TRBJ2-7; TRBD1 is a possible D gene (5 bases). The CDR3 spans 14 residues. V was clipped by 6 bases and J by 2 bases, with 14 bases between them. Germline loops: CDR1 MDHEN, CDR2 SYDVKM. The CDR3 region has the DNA TGTGCCAGCAGAATGACAGACACAACCTACGAGCAGTACTTC. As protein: CASRMTDTTYEQYF.